Below are 21 T cell receptor beta chains sequenced from a single sample in a study of cytomegalovirus exposure and HLA in healthy donors. With 60 Vbeta and 13 Jbeta primers, the PCR was carried out. Assay used: immunoSEQ multiplex PCR; TCRdb lists only in-frame clones, some missing. The data show some 130,000 clones, with around 86% seen just once and about 7.5% held by the top ten. The sequencing input was PBMCs. The receptors come from a woman aged 45-65 years in good health and CMV-seropositive.

This sequence joins TRBV2 and TRBJ1-1; D is unresolved. This CDR3 comprises 13 residues. Germline values: CDR1 SNHLY, CDR2 FYNNEI. V was trimmed by 5 bases and J by 0 bases, leaving 7 bases between them. The CDR3 loop reads CASSHTVNTEAFF. CDR3 nucleotide sequence: TGTGCCAGCAGTCACACCGTGAACACTGAAGCTTTCTTT.

The CDR3 DNA reads TGTGCCAGCTCACCAGACAGGAACACCGGGGAGCTGTTTTTT. This translates into CASSPDRNTGELFF. The rearrangement links TRBV18 to TRBJ2-2, with D possibly TRBD1 on 5 matching bases. Trimming stripped 2 bases from V and 1 base from J, with 5 bases between. Germline V gene data show CDR1 as KGHSH and CDR2 as LQKENI. The CDR3 has 14 amino acids.

The chain couples TRBV4-3 to TRBJ1-6, with unresolved D. The CDR3 totals 18 residues. Germline lookup yields CDR1 LGHNA and CDR2 YSLEER. V lost 0 bases and J lost 4, with 16 bases in between. CDR3 nucleotides: TGCGCCAGCAGCCAAGATATCCCCCCGGGGTCGTATAATTCACCCCTCCACTTT. Translation: CASSQDIPPGSYNSPLHF.

This clone was found once. V usage is TRBV6-4 and J usage is TRBJ1-3, with 7 positions matching TRBD1. This CDR3 comprises 17 residues. Germline CDR1 is MRHNA and CDR2 is SNTAGT. Trimming took 5 bases from V and 8 from J; bases not matched to a gene: 18. DNA of the CDR3: TGTGCCAGCAGTCAGCCGTCGGCTTACAGGGGTGGGGACACCATATATTTT. It yields the protein CASSQPSAYRGGDTIYF.

This clone appeared a single time. The V and J genes are TRBV27 and TRBJ1-4; weak D call: TRBD1 (5 bases). Germline V gene data show CDR1 as MNHEY and CDR2 as SMNVEV (reference sequence). CDR3 length equals 14 residues. V was cut by 3 bases and J by 8 bases, with 13 bases left in between. Written as DNA, the CDR3 is TGTGCCAGCAGTTTTTACGGGGGAGGGGAAAAACTGTTTTTT. It specifies CASSFYGGGEKLFF.

The chain recombines TRBV6-5 with TRBJ2-7, with 7 positions matching TRBD1. Looked up from germline, CDR1 is MNHEY and CDR2 is SVGAGI. With V trimmed by 0 bases and J by 1 base, 6 bases remained unmatched. The CDR3 is made up of 16 amino acids. The CDR3 reads CASSYSPGQLSYEQYF. As DNA, the CDR3 is TGTGCCAGCAGTTACTCACCGGGACAGCTATCCTACGAGCAGTACTTC.

The genes are TRBV6-6 and TRBJ1-1; a possible D gene is TRBD1 (6 bases). The V and J ends lost 7 bases and 7 bases respectively, with 10 bases between them. This CDR3 is built from 11 residues. Germline V gene data show CDR1 as MNHNY and CDR2 as SVGAGI (reference sequence). CDR3 sequence (DNA): TGTGCCAGCAACGCAGGGGTTGAAGCTTTCTTT. As protein: CASNAGVEAFF.

CDR3 residues: CASSVTGVRGTEAFF. The CDR3 DNA is TGTGCCAGCAGCGTGACAGGGGTTCGCGGCACTGAAGCTTTCTTT. V usage is TRBV9 and J usage is TRBJ1-1; 8 positions agree with TRBD1. Unmatched junction bases numbered 7, after V lost 2 bases and J lost 4 bases. CDR3 length: 15 amino acids. The germline V gene encodes CDR1 SGDLS and CDR2 YYNGEE. Variable domain in full (rest from reference TRBV9 and TRBJ1-1): DSGVTQTPKHLITATGQRVTLRCSPRSGDLSVYWYQQSLDQGLQFLIQYYNGEERAKGNILERFSAQQFPDLHSELNLSSLELGDSALYFCASSVTGVRGTEAFFGQGTRLTVV.

The chain carries TRBV9 and TRBJ2-5; TRBD2 aligns across 9 bases. This CDR3 comprises 16 residues. Germline V lookup: CDR1 SGDLS, CDR2 YYNGEE. The V and J ends lost 3 bases and 0 bases, in that order; junction bases with no gene match: 6. The CDR3 DNA sequence: TGTGCCAGCAGCGCTAGTAGCGGGGGATACCAAGAGACCCAGTACTTC. Residues: CASSASSGGYQETQYF.

In regard to this clone: Other DNA variants within this sample encode the same CDR3. The chain recombines TRBV9 with TRBJ1-5, with D uncertain. The germline CDR1 and CDR2 sequences are SGDLS and YYNGEE. The CDR3 covers 15 residues. The V end was cut by 0 bases, the J end by 0 bases, with 7 bases between. CDR3 bases: TGTGCCAGCAGCGTAGGAGGGTATAGCAATCAGCCCCAGCATTTT. It is translated as CASSVGGYSNQPQHF.

The chain employs TRBV5-1 and TRBJ1-6, with 7 bases fitting TRBD1. V was clipped by 3 bases and J by 9 bases; unmatched bases: 6. This CDR3 contains 14 residues. The germline CDR1 and CDR2 sequences are SGHRS and YFSETQ. CDR3 region: CASSSTGDSSPLHF. The CDR3 DNA reads TGCGCCAGCAGCTCCACAGGGGATAGTTCACCCCTCCACTTT.

J is TRBJ2-2 and V is TRBV15; 10 nucleotides match TRBD1. This CDR3 contains 17 residues. V was pared by 6 bases and J by 7 bases, with 14 bases of the junction left unmatched. Germline CDR1 and CDR2: LNHNV and YYDKDF (reference sequence). This CDR3 is CATRRPGQGKISGELFF. DNA of the CDR3: TGTGCCACCAGAAGGCCGGGACAGGGGAAGATTAGCGGGGAGCTGTTTTTT.

The chain couples TRBV6-4 to TRBJ1-2; perhaps TRBD1 as D (6 bases). Germline V gene sequence: CDR1 MRHNA, CDR2 SNTAGT. This CDR3 is 15 amino acids long. With 6 bases removed from V and 0 bases from J, the gap between germline ends came to 14 bases. Here the CDR3 reads CASRQGNKANYGYTF. The CDR3 DNA reads as TGTGCCAGCAGGCAGGGGAATAAAGCTAACTATGGCTACACCTTC.

This rearrangement joins TRBV2 to TRBJ2-3, with D hard to call. Germline CDR1 is SNHLY and CDR2 is FYNNEI. The CDR3 is 11 amino acids. V lost 6 bases to trimming and J lost 13 bases, with 14 bases between them. This CDR3 is CASRTAHSKYF. The CDR3 DNA reads as TGTGCCAGCAGAACCGCTCATAGCAAGTATTTT.

The chain carries TRBV7-6 and TRBJ2-1; D call uncertain. V dropped 2 bases and J dropped 0 bases, with 14 bases sitting between them. The CDR3 has 17 amino acids. Germline CDR1 and CDR2: SGHVS and FNYEAQ. The CDR3 nucleotides read TGTGCCAGCAGCTTACGGTCCTACTCTAGCTCCTACAATGAGCAGTTCTTC. Its translation: CASSLRSYSSSYNEQFF.

The genes are TRBV5-6 and TRBJ2-1; TRBD2 aligns across 8 bases. Germline lookup yields CDR1 SGHDT and CDR2 YYEEEE. This CDR3 has 16 residues. J was trimmed by 6 bases and V by 4 bases; bases with no gene match: 12. The CDR3 DNA reads TGTGCCAGCAGCATACTACCCGGGGGGGCCCCCAATGAGCAGTTCTTC. Translating it yields CASSILPGGAPNEQFF.

This clone appeared a single time. The chain uses TRBV5-4 and TRBJ1-2, with 9 nucleotides matching TRBD1. CDR3 length: 13 amino acids. The germline gives CDR1 SGHNT, CDR2 YYREEE (reference sequence). Trimming took 2 bases from V and 8 from J; bases not matched to a gene: 4. The CDR3, as DNA: TGTGCCAGCAGCTTCGGACAGGGGACAGGCTACACCTTC. Translated: CASSFGQGTGYTF.

As to this clone: The identical CDR3 is also encoded by other nucleotide sequences in the sample. The chain has TRBV7-3 and TRBJ2-1; 11 positions match TRBD2. Germline CDR1 and CDR2: SGHTA and FQGTGA. The CDR3 is 15 residues long. J gave up 4 bases and V 5 bases, and 4 bases lay outside the gene matches. The CDR3 sequence is CASSPTSGSYNEQFF. CDR3 DNA: TGTGCCAGCAGCCCTACTAGCGGGAGTTACAATGAGCAGTTCTTC.

The chain carries TRBV5-5 and TRBJ2-1; D is possibly TRBD2 (7 bases). This CDR3 has 15 residues. Germline-derived CDR1 and CDR2 are SGHKS and YYEKEE (reference sequence). The V end was cut by 2 bases, the J end by 8 bases, with 17 bases between. The DNA of the CDR3 is TGTGCCAGCAGCTTAAGGGGGGGACCCAACGATGAGCAGTTCTTC. Translation: CASSLRGGPNDEQFF.

The chain has TRBV5-1 and TRBJ2-3, with 9 bases lining up with TRBD2. The germline gives CDR1 SGHRS, CDR2 YFSETQ. This CDR3 has 16 residues. The V and J ends lost 4 bases and 10 bases, in that order; junction bases with no gene match: 16. Here the CDR3 DNA reads TGCGCCAGCAGCCCCGGGGGAGCGGGGGGCCCTGGGCCGCAGTATTTT. It yields the protein CASSPGGAGGPGPQYF. The full variable domain, with the rest looked up from reference TRBV5-1 and TRBJ2-3, is KAGVTQTPRYLIKTRGQQVTLSCSPISGHRSVSWYQQTPGQGLQFLFEYFSETQRNKGNFPGRFSGRQFSNSRSEMNVSTLELGDSALYLCASSPGGAGGPGPQYFGPGTRLTVL.

V and J are TRBV20-1 and TRBJ2-1, with a tentative D call TRBD1 (6 bases). V lost 6 bases, J lost 4 bases, and 7 bases lay in between. In germline, CDR1 is DFQATT, CDR2 SNEGSKA (reference sequence). CDR3 length: 11 residues. CDR3 in amino acids: CSADRYNEQFF. For the CDR3, the DNA is TGCAGTGCGGACAGATACAATGAGCAGTTCTTC.